The rows below give T cell receptor beta chains drawn from one sample of a study of chemoradiotherapy in HPV16-positive cancers. Libraries were prepared by immunoSEQ multiplex PCR; TCRdb keeps only in-frame clonotypes and omits some of them. In the table there are some 12,000 clones, roughly 90% of which are singletons. The source was blood, collected from a patient who underwent chemoradiotherapy. The receptors stem from a human donor with HPV-associated anogenital cancer. Each CDR3 is given without its conserved first and last residue. Rows may omit the clone size; those that give it use once, few, many or a size class.

V | size | CDR3
TRBV7-8 | once | ASSLEGQGFFQETQY
TRBV5-1 | NA | ASSFSSSNTEAF
TRBV18 | NA | ASSRAMGGLNEQF
TRBV5-1 | NA | ASSLEDRGIGYT
TRBV30 | NA | AGQRGGYNEQF
TRBV5-4 | NA | ASSARLAGGPDTQY
TRBV14 | NA | ASSQGHPGIYGYT
TRBV7-9 | once | ASSASGSSGNTIY
TRBV19 | NA | ASSIVQGSYEQY
TRBV15 | few | ATSAATFSHNSPLH
TRBV19 | NA | ASSEGYNSPLH
TRBV7-2 | NA | ASSRTAYGYT
TRBV27 | NA | ATQGPSYEQY
TRBV5-6 | NA | ASSPFQWGGGYT
TRBV18 | NA | ASSTLSGGSDTQY
TRBV19 | few | ASSIARGYNQPQH
TRBV5-6 | NA | ASSLAALIPAYEQY
TRBV5-4 | NA | ASSAGPSGTGPPGT
TRBV7-2 | NA | ASSLYQRQEAF
TRBV19 | NA | ASSAGRTEAF
TRBV9 | NA | ASSQKGQRTDTQY
TRBV7-2 | NA | ASSLRQNTDTQY
TRBV20-1 | NA | SAHVGYEQY
TRBV6-1 | NA | ASNGGGTQETQY
TRBV12-5 | NA | ASAGTGLVSPV
TRBV6-1 | NA | ASKGRGNEKLF